Listed here are 3 T cell receptor beta chains from one sample, sequenced in a study of T cell responses to AZD1222 COVID-19 vaccine. Produced via immunoSEQ multiplex PCR; TCRdb's table is partial and in-frame only. The table lists over 150,000 clones, 90% of them singletons. The sample in question was peripheral blood, obtained on day 0 of AZD1222 vaccination. These receptors were obtained from an adult in good health.

The CDR3 reads CASSQGQDPYNEQFF. In nucleotides, the CDR3 is TGTGCCAGTAGCCAAGGACAGGATCCTTACAATGAGCAGTTCTTC. J is TRBJ2-1 and V is TRBV19, with 7 bases fitting TRBD1. CDR1 is LNHDA, CDR2 SQIVND, per germline (reference sequence). After removal of 6 bases from V and 4 bases from J, the junction contained 9 bases not matched to a gene. CDR3 length: 15 residues.

The CDR3 DNA sequence: TGTGCCAGTCGATATGGAAACACCATATATTTT. Protein: CASRYGNTIYF. V and J are TRBV19 and TRBJ1-3; D is ambiguous. The V gene lost 8 bases and the J gene lost 3 bases, with 5 bases spanning the gap. The CDR3 has 11 amino acids. Germline CDR1 is LNHDA and CDR2 is SQIVND (reference sequence).

This clone was observed once. The chain couples TRBV18 to TRBJ1-5; D ambiguous. The germline V gene encodes CDR1 KGHSH and CDR2 LQKENI. V was cut by 0 bases and J by 6 bases, with 6 bases left in between. The CDR3 spans 13 residues. The CDR3: CASSPPRGQPQHF. The DNA of the CDR3 is TGTGCCAGCTCACCACCGAGAGGTCAGCCCCAGCATTTT.